The 12 T cell receptor beta chains given below trace back to one sample, sequenced in a study of cytomegalovirus exposure and HLA in healthy donors. TCRdb's table, derived via immunoSEQ multiplex PCR, lists solely in-frame clones and lacks some. This table has 150,000 to 200,000 clones, under 90% appearing once. Sequencing was carried out using PBMCs. The origin of the receptors is a woman aged 18-29 years in good health and CMV-seropositive.

The chain carries TRBV5-4 and TRBJ2-3; 8 bases align to TRBD1. This CDR3 spans 15 amino acids. V trimming: 3 bases; J trimming: 1 base; junction bases outside the gene matches: 4. Germline CDR1 and CDR2: SGHNT and YYREEE (reference sequence). In DNA, the CDR3 is TGTGCCAGCAGCTCGACAGGGGCTGGCACAGATACGCAGTATTTT. The encoded protein is CASSSTGAGTDTQYF.

This clone was seen once. J is TRBJ2-3 and V is TRBV5-1; D is possibly TRBD2 (5 bases). Trimming cost V 5 bases and J 0 bases, with 10 bases left between them. This CDR3 contains 14 residues. Germline loops: CDR1 SGHRS, CDR2 YFSETQ. The CDR3 sequence is CASSTDSSTDTQYF. Here the CDR3 DNA reads TGCGCCAGCAGTACGGACTCTAGCACAGATACGCAGTATTTT. The variable domain in full, completed from reference TRBV5-1 and TRBJ2-3, reads KAGVTQTPRYLIKTRGQQVTLSCSPISGHRSVSWYQQTPGQGLQFLFEYFSETQRNKGNFPGRFSGRQFSNSRSEMNVSTLELGDSALYLCASSTDSSTDTQYFGPGTRLTVL.

This clone showed up just a few times. V gene TRBV6-5 combines with J gene TRBJ1-3, with D maybe TRBD1 (6 bases). Trimming removed 4 bases from V and 9 bases from J, with 16 bases in between. There are 14 residues in the CDR3. Germline CDR1 is MNHEY and CDR2 is SVGAGI. The CDR3 bases are TGTGCCAGCAGTTTCGCACAGGGCACGAGCACCATATATTTT. Translated: CASSFAQGTSTIYF.

The chain couples TRBV28 to TRBJ2-1, with a tentative D call TRBD1 (5 bases). CDR1 is MDHEN, CDR2 SYDVKM, per germline. The V end lost 2 bases, the J end lost 15 bases, and 14 bases lay between the germline ends. The CDR3 covers 12 residues. CDR3 residues: CASSLREQVRFF. As DNA, the CDR3 is TGTGCCAGCAGTTTAAGGGAACAGGTGCGGTTCTTC. Based on the CDR3 plus reference TRBV28 and TRBJ2-1, the full variable domain is DVKVTQSSRYLVKRTGEKVFLECVQDMDHENMFWYRQDPGLGLRLIYFSYDVKMKEKGDIPEGYSVSREKKERFSLILESASTNQTSMYLCASSLREQVRFFGPGTRLTVL.

This rearrangement joins TRBV11-2 to TRBJ2-3, with TRBD2 matching 10 bases. CDR3 length equals 15 residues. CDR1 SGHAT and CDR2 FQNNGV come from the germline V gene. Trimming cost V 6 bases and J 0 bases; bases outside gene matches: 3. The CDR3 region has the DNA TGTGCCAGCAGGACGACTAGCGGGAGCACAGATACGCAGTATTTT. Translating gives CASRTTSGSTDTQYF.

The chain links TRBV7-9 to TRBJ2-2, with a weak D call TRBD2 (6 bases). Germline V gene sequence: CDR1 SEHNR, CDR2 FQNEAQ (reference sequence). The germline V and J ends were trimmed by 5 bases and 1 base, with 14 bases remaining between them. This CDR3 region has 16 residues. CDR3 region: CASSPRWRENTGELFF. The CDR3 DNA sequence: TGTGCCAGCAGCCCCCGGTGGCGGGAGAACACCGGGGAGCTGTTTTTT.

The rearrangement links TRBV7-3 to TRBJ2-2, with D unclear. CDR1 and CDR2 from the germline V gene are SGHTA and FQGTGA. The CDR3 is 15 residues long. V lost 0 bases and J lost 5, with 10 bases in between. The CDR3 region has the DNA TGTGCCAGCAGCTTAACAGCTAGTCGGACCGGGGAGCTGTTTTTT. It translates to CASSLTASRTGELFF.

This clone was recorded once. The V gene is TRBV27, the J gene TRBJ2-7, with 10 bases fitting TRBD1. Germline CDR1 is MNHEY and CDR2 is SMNVEV (reference sequence). V lost 5 bases and J lost 0; bases outside the gene matches: 7. This CDR3 spans 16 amino acids. The CDR3 region is CASSAQTGGASYEQYF. The CDR3 DNA reads as TGTGCCAGCAGTGCCCAGACAGGGGGCGCCTCCTACGAGCAGTACTTC.

The J gene is TRBJ2-2, the V gene TRBV11-2, with TRBD1 matching over 8 bases. Germline lookup yields CDR1 SGHAT and CDR2 FQNNGV. Germline trimming cut 3 bases from V and 3 bases from J; bases unmatched to any gene: 9. There are 17 residues in the CDR3. The CDR3 nucleotides are TGTGCCAGCAGCTTTAGTTTTCAGGGGGCTGACACCGGGGAGCTGTTTTTT. Protein sequence: CASSFSFQGADTGELFF.

The chain joins TRBV18 to TRBJ2-7; a possible D gene is TRBD1 (6 bases). Germline V lookup: CDR1 KGHSH, CDR2 LQKENI. The CDR3 is 13 amino acids. V dropped 2 bases and J dropped 4 bases, with 9 bases sitting between them. The chain's CDR3 is CASSPSDRYEQYF. The CDR3 bases are TGTGCCAGCTCACCAAGCGACAGGTACGAGCAGTACTTC.

The chain uses TRBV27 and TRBJ2-3; the match to TRBD2 covers 9 bases. V lost 5 bases, J lost 10 bases, and 7 bases stayed unmatched. The CDR3 is 13 residues long. The V gene's germline CDR1 is MNHEY and CDR2 SMNVEV (reference sequence). The CDR3, as DNA: TGTGCCAGCAGTATTAGCGGGAGTGGAGCGCAGTATTTT. It codes for CASSISGSGAQYF.

V and J are TRBV9 and TRBJ1-2; perhaps TRBD1 as D (6 bases). Trimming took off 6 bases at V and 2 bases at J, with 14 bases between the two ends. Germline CDR1 SGDLS, CDR2 YYNGEE. CDR3 length equals 14 residues. Here the CDR3 DNA reads TGTGCCAGCACGCCACTAGGGGGAAACTATGGCTACACCTTC. This gives the protein CASTPLGGNYGYTF.